This is a list of T cell receptor beta chains from one sample in a study of T cell responses to AZD1222 COVID-19 vaccine. TCRdb's table, derived via immunoSEQ multiplex PCR, lists solely in-frame clones and lacks some. The sample has about 140,000 clones, 85% to 90% seen once. The sample consisted of peripheral blood, taken 28 days after the second AZD1222 dose. The receptors here all came from an adult who received the AZD1222 COVID-19 vaccine. CDR3s include the opening cysteine and the closing phenylalanine or tryptophan.

CASSQAGKETQYF	TRBV28	TRBJ2-5
CAWARGRDTEAFF	TRBV30	TRBJ1-1
CASRSGSYNSPLHF	TRBV2	TRBJ1-6
CASSQAGTGLSPLHF	TRBV4-3	TRBJ1-6
CASSATGTAGFEAFF	TRBV10-1	TRBJ1-1
CASSLGTGDYNEQFF	TRBV5-4	TRBJ2-1
CASSLGTSYNEQFF	TRBV7-9	TRBJ2-1
CASSPTVNTEAFF	TRBV14	TRBJ1-1
CASSLTELRGGYTF	TRBV28	TRBJ1-2
CASSIGPGQGAGGANVLTF	TRBV19	TRBJ2-6
CASSYDRGSTEAFF	TRBV6-2/TRBV6-3	TRBJ1-1
CASSLLSEQYF	TRBV5-6	TRBJ2-7
CASSPTGRPETQYF	TRBV3-1/TRBV3-2	TRBJ2-5
CASSQSQYFGTRREQYF	TRBV6-2/TRBV6-3	TRBJ2-7
CASSIEGARQPQHF	TRBV19	TRBJ1-5
CASRQRGGNTGELFF	TRBV7-2	TRBJ2-2
CAISERTNEQFF	TRBV10-3	TRBJ2-1
CASRGGQALGNQPQHF	TRBV27	TRBJ1-5
CAISEKIKGAGTNYGYTF	TRBV10-3	TRBJ1-2
CASSVGGSSYEQYF	TRBV9	TRBJ2-7
CASSPLETVNSPLHF	TRBV4-1	TRBJ1-6
CASSSLLGPEAFF	TRBV18	TRBJ1-1
CASSEASTDTQYF	TRBV6-1	TRBJ2-3
CASTTGQGGYNEQFF	TRBV19	TRBJ2-1
CASSQDGDRDEAFF	TRBV4-2	TRBJ1-1
CASSMGDRGRNQPQHF	TRBV19	TRBJ1-5
CASSLTGANTGELFF	TRBV6-5	TRBJ2-2
CASSESGWDQPQHF	TRBV10-2	TRBJ1-5
CATDPGQGWAGELFF	TRBV19	TRBJ2-2
CASSLKAANEKLFF	TRBV5-4	TRBJ1-4
CASSVGPAGLGHTEAFF	TRBV9	TRBJ1-1
CASSRRQELNTEAFF	TRBV2	TRBJ1-1
CASSLSTGAHGYTF	TRBV5-6	TRBJ1-2
CASSPGFQGPTTGLFF	TRBV18	TRBJ2-2
CASSVYRDGSPLHF	TRBV10-2	TRBJ1-6
CASAPSRTETQYF	TRBV12-5	TRBJ2-5
CARRAAGGPYEQYF	TRBV6-5	TRBJ2-7
CASSDPGQGYYGYTF	TRBV19	TRBJ1-2
CASSYSRLLTGELFF	TRBV6-5	TRBJ2-2
CASSYTRPSSYEQYF	TRBV6-6	TRBJ2-7
CATSRDKQGGYEQYF	TRBV15	TRBJ2-7
CASSSWTSGVNEQFF	TRBV6-5	TRBJ2-1
CATTERRGNQPQHF	TRBV19	TRBJ1-5
CASSQQAYSAYEQYF	TRBV3-1/TRBV3-2	TRBJ2-7
CATRGAEGSYNEQFF	TRBV24-1	TRBJ2-1
CASSLTGTSSYEQYF	TRBV7-9	TRBJ2-7
CASSKPTANTGELFF	TRBV7-9	TRBJ2-2
CASNHQGGTNEKLFF	TRBV6-5	TRBJ1-4
CSVEDRSLGQGLGGYTF	TRBV29-1	TRBJ1-2
CASSFTGELFF	TRBV5-6	TRBJ2-2
CASRYTVNYGYTF	TRBV28	TRBJ1-2
CAWSVGGKVNEQFF	TRBV30	TRBJ2-1
CASSLGPNEKLFF	TRBV7-2	TRBJ1-4
CASSQETSGGAGEQFF	TRBV4-1	TRBJ2-1